This T cell receptor beta chain derives from a study of shared clonotypes between healthy human individuals. Profiling relied on immunoSEQ multiplex PCR, and the TCRdb table lists in-frame clones only, not all of them. The sample has millions of clones, around nine tenths seen once; the top ten hold more than 0.12%. Splitting the CD4+ cells yielded a CD45RA+ naive subset and a CD45RA-negative memory subset. Concerning this clone itself: What it binds is not known. Other DNA sequences from this sample encode an identical CDR3 as well.

Germline V gene sequence: CDR1 SGHRS, CDR2 YFSETQ. V dropped 4 bases and J dropped 0 bases, with 11 bases sitting between them. There are 15 residues in the CDR3. Whole-study results and caveats: Tissue TCR repertoires likely differ from these blood-only repertoires. Generation probabilities of non-shared clonotypes were lower (relative to those shared by all four donors).

The chain uses TRBV5-1 and TRBJ2-1, with D perhaps being TRBD1 or TRBD2 (6 bases each). This clonotype was sampled from a man younger than 30 in good health. Input material: naive CD4+ T cells sorted from blood. Indicated subset: CD45RA+ positively selected. The CDR3 DNA sequence: TGCGCCAGCAGCGAGGGGGGCAGCTCCTACAATGAGCAGTTCTTC. Its protein is CASSEGGSSYNEQFF.